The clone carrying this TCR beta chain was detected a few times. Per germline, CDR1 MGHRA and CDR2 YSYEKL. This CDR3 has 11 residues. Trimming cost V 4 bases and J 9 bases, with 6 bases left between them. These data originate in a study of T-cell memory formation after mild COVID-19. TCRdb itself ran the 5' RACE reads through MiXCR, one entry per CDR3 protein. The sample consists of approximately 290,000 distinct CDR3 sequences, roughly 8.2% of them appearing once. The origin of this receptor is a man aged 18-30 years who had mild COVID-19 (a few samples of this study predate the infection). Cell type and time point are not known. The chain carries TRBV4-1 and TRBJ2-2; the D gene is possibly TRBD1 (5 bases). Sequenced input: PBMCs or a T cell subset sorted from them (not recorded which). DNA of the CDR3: TGCGCCAGCAGCCGGGGCCGGGAGCTGTTTTTT. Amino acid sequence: CASSRGRELFF.